This TCR beta chain is from a study of T cells after yellow fever vaccination. Study-level points and caveats: The booster response re-showed most primary clones: around 96% CD4, approximately 90% CD8. Though it reached lower strength, the secondary response hit its peak faster, day 5 versus 15.

TCRdb re-called the 5' RACE reads with MiXCR, one entry per CDR3 protein. The table lists nearly 300,000 distinct CDR3 sequences, around 8.6% of them singletons, with around 3.1% in the top ten. This clonotype was recorded at least ten times. Antigen unknown. The CDR3 covers 12 residues. V shed 10 bases and J shed 5 bases, with 12 bases lying between them. This specimen consisted of CD4+ T cells sorted from PBMCs, obtained 5 days after the yellow fever booster vaccination. The sequence was obtained from a young man who received the YFV17D yellow fever vaccine. This chain connects TRBV23-1 to TRBJ1-5; weak D call: TRBD1 (5 bases). TRBV23-1 is flagged as an ORF with uncertain function. The CDR3 DNA is TGCGCCACGCGAGGGGAGCATCAGCCCCAGCATTTT. It encodes CATRGEHQPQHF.